The 22 T cell receptor beta chains presented below share a single source sample, sequenced in a study of T-cell reconstitution after alpha-beta-depleted transplantation in children. Preparation of the TCRbeta library was carried out with unique molecular identifiers. Each CDR3 protein is one row after TCRdb ran MiXCR on the PCR reads. The table records a few hundred thousand distinct CDR3 sequences, 10% of them present only once. The specimen was PBMCs from the stem cell graft donor, collected from the stem cell graft. All receptors come from a human donor who donated a stem cell graft to a child with acute lymphoblastic leukemia.

This clonotype appeared many times. The V gene is TRBV6-1, the J gene TRBJ2-3; the D is unclear. Germline V gene lookup returns CDR1 MNHNS and CDR2 SASEGT. Trimming left V 4 bases short and J 8 bases short, with 13 bases between. The CDR3 extends over 13 amino acids. The CDR3 DNA follows: TGTGCCAGCAGTGTAACGTCTGGTCCTACGCAGTATTTT. Translating it yields CASSVTSGPTQYF.

The sample holds many counts of this clonotype. V gene TRBV7-3 combines with J gene TRBJ2-1; 7 nucleotides match TRBD2. Per the germline V gene, CDR1 is SGHTA and CDR2 is FQGTGA. This CDR3 comprises 12 residues. V shed 5 bases and J 7 bases; nucleotides not matched to a gene: 2. CDR3 protein: CASSASGNEQFF. The CDR3 nucleotides read TGTGCCAGCAGCGCTAGCGGAAATGAGCAGTTCTTC.

The chain combines TRBV6-2 or TRBV6-3 with TRBJ2-1, with 10 bases that match TRBD2. The CDR3 spans 15 residues. Germline CDR1 reads MNHEY; CDR2 reads SVGEGT. V lost 6 bases and J lost 6; bases outside the gene matches: 8. CDR3 residues: CASSQRLAGINEQFF. The CDR3 nucleotides read TGTGCCAGCAGCCAAAGACTAGCGGGCATCAATGAGCAGTTCTTC.

This rearrangement joins TRBV4-3 to TRBJ2-7; 7 bases are a match to TRBD2. Looked up from germline, CDR1 is LGHNA and CDR2 is YSLEER. The CDR3 totals 16 residues. The ends lost 0 bases at V and 0 bases at J; junction bases unmatched: 5. The CDR3 nucleotides read TGCGCCAGCAGCCAAGATAGGGGCGGGGGCTCCTACGAGCAGTACTTC. Translating it yields CASSQDRGGGSYEQYF.

This clonotype was observed many times. The chain couples TRBV6-5 to TRBJ2-7; D unresolved. The CDR3 length is 13 residues. The germline V gene has CDR1 MNHEY and CDR2 SVGAGI. Trimming took off 7 bases at V and 6 bases at J, with 16 bases between the two ends. The CDR3 sequence is CASTEPPIGEQYF. In DNA, the CDR3 is TGTGCCAGCACCGAGCCTCCTATCGGCGAGCAGTACTTC.

This clonotype was seen repeatedly, ten times or more. The V and J genes are TRBV9 and TRBJ2-5; TRBD2 matches 12 bases. The CDR3 totals 16 residues. The trim removed 3 bases at V and 4 bases at J, leaving 7 bases unmatched. Germline CDR1 SGDLS, CDR2 YYNGEE. Here the CDR3 DNA reads TGTGCCAGCAGCGCATTCAGACTAGCGGGAGTAGAGACCCAGTACTTC. Encoded protein: CASSAFRLAGVETQYF. Using reference TRBV9 and TRBJ2-5 for the parts outside the CDR3, the full variable domain is DSGVTQTPKHLITATGQRVTLRCSPRSGDLSVYWYQQSLDQGLQFLIQYYNGEERAKGNILERFSAQQFPDLHSELNLSSLELGDSALYFCASSAFRLAGVETQYFGPGTRLLVL.

Ten or more counts support this clonotype. The chain combines TRBV20-1 with TRBJ2-1; tentatively, D is TRBD1 or TRBD2 (5 bases each). V lost 6 bases and J 8 bases, leaving 14 bases between the germline ends. Germline V gene data show CDR1 as DFQATT and CDR2 as SNEGSKA (reference sequence). The CDR3 sequence is 12 residues long. For the CDR3, the DNA is TGCAGTGCCCGAGGGGTCGGGGATGAGCAGTTCTTC. This sequence encodes CSARGVGDEQFF.

In this sample, this clonotype turned up many times. The rearrangement joins TRBV20-1 to TRBJ2-5; D may be TRBD2 (7 bases). The germline CDR1 and CDR2 sequences are DFQATT and SNEGSKA (reference sequence). The V gene lost 6 bases and the J gene lost 1 base, with 24 bases spanning the gap. The CDR3 length is 17 residues. CDR3 DNA sequence: TGCAGTGCCGCCGTGGGGGGGGCTATAACCCTCCAAGAGACCCAGTACTTC. It yields the protein CSAAVGGAITLQETQYF.

The rearrangement uses TRBV5-1 and TRBJ1-2; 8 nucleotides line up with TRBD1. Losses at the gene ends were 0 bases for V and 6 bases for J; bases not matched to a gene: 7. Germline loops: CDR1 SGHRS, CDR2 YFSETQ. There are 15 residues in the CDR3. In DNA form, the CDR3 reads TGCGCCAGCAGCTTGGAAGCAGGGGGCGCAAATGGCTACACCTTC. Translated, it gives CASSLEAGGANGYTF.

V is TRBV27 and J is TRBJ2-1, with 13 positions matching TRBD2. This CDR3 has 17 residues. With V trimmed by 5 bases and J by 6 bases, 10 bases remained unmatched. Germline CDR1 is MNHEY and CDR2 is SMNVEV (reference sequence). The CDR3, as DNA: TGTGCCAGCAGTCCCACCCTAACTAGCGGGAGGGCCAATGAGCAGTTCTTC. Translation: CASSPTLTSGRANEQFF.

The chain carries TRBV7-2 and TRBJ1-3, with D tentatively TRBD1 (5 bases). The CDR3 runs 17 residues. CDR1 SGHTA and CDR2 FQGNSA come from the germline V gene. V lost 5 bases and J 0 bases, leaving 17 bases between the germline ends. CDR3 loop: CASSHPGPQSSGNTIYF. The CDR3, as DNA: TGTGCCAGCAGCCACCCGGGACCGCAGAGCTCTGGAAACACCATATATTTT.

The chain is built from TRBV27 and TRBJ1-5; D is ambiguous. The CDR3 loop spans 13 amino acids. The V and J ends lost 0 bases and 9 bases respectively, with 9 bases between them. CDR1 is MNHEY and CDR2 is SMNVEV in the germline V gene (reference sequence). The CDR3 loop reads CASSLSQEGPQHF. The CDR3 region has the DNA TGTGCCAGCAGTTTATCCCAGGAGGGGCCCCAGCATTTT.

This clonotype was seen a handful of times. The gene calls are TRBV4-2 and TRBJ2-5; a possible D gene is TRBD2 (5 bases). Germline V gene data show CDR1 as LGHNA and CDR2 as YNFKEQ. V was cut by 0 bases and J by 5 bases, with 10 bases left in between. The CDR3 is made up of 14 amino acids. CDR3 sequence: CASSQDWRRETQYF. CDR3 in DNA: TGTGCCAGCAGCCAAGATTGGAGGAGGGAGACCCAGTACTTC.

This clonotype has a handful of counts. The CDR3 region is CASSPSGQLNTEAFF. Written as DNA, the CDR3 is TGTGCCAGCAGCCCCTCGGGACAGCTGAACACTGAAGCTTTCTTT. V usage is TRBV7-2 and J usage is TRBJ1-1; 7 bases agree with TRBD1. With V trimmed by 5 bases and J by 0 bases, 6 bases remained unmatched. The CDR3 extends over 15 amino acids. From germline, CDR1 is SGHTA and CDR2 FQGNSA.

This clonotype was seen a few times. The chain employs TRBV29-1 and TRBJ1-1; no clear D. Trimming took 4 bases from V and 0 from J, leaving 12 bases between them. There are 14 residues in the CDR3. Looked up from germline, CDR1 is SQVTM and CDR2 is ANQGSEA. The CDR3 DNA follows: TGCAGCGTTGGGGTAGGAGGCGTGAACACTGAAGCTTTCTTT. It encodes CSVGVGGVNTEAFF. The variable domain in full, with the rest retrieved from reference TRBV29-1 and TRBJ1-1, is SAVISQKPSRDICQRGTSLTIQCQVDSQVTMMFWYRQQPGQSLTLIATANQGSEATYESGFVIDKFPISRPNLTFSTLTVSNMSPEDSSIYLCSVGVGGVNTEAFFGQGTRLTVV.

This chain connects TRBV27 to TRBJ2-7, with D perhaps TRBD1 (6 bases). Germline loops: CDR1 MNHEY, CDR2 SMNVEV (reference sequence). CDR3 length equals 13 residues. The V gene lost 2 bases and the J gene lost 5 bases, with 10 bases spanning the gap. The CDR3 protein is CASSLRNRDEQYF. The CDR3 nucleotides read TGTGCCAGCAGTTTACGGAACAGGGACGAGCAGTACTTC.

The sample holds a few counts of this clonotype. J is TRBJ2-3 and V is TRBV4-3; possibly TRBD2 for D (6 bases). The CDR3 has 16 residues. V dropped 1 base and J dropped 0 bases, with 11 bases sitting between them. Germline loops: CDR1 LGHNA, CDR2 YSLEER. CDR3 coding DNA: TGCGCCAGCAGCCAAGCGAGCGGGCCCAGCACAGATACGCAGTATTTT. Its protein product is CASSQASGPSTDTQYF.

This clonotype was picked up a small number of times. The genes are TRBV7-6 and TRBJ2-3; D call uncertain. Trimming pared 6 bases from V and 6 bases from J, leaving 16 bases between. CDR1 and CDR2 from the germline V gene are SGHVS and FNYEAQ. The CDR3 sequence is 14 residues long. This chain's CDR3 is CASSLADRLDTQYF. CDR3 DNA: TGTGCCAGCAGTTTGGCGGATCGACTCGATACGCAGTATTTT.

In this sample, this clonotype turned up many times. The chain is built from TRBV12-3 or TRBV12-4 and TRBJ1-1; perhaps TRBD1 as D (6 bases). With 4 bases removed from V and 4 bases from J, the gap between germline ends came to 13 bases. The CDR3 is 14 residues long. CDR3 DNA: TGTGCCAGCAGTTATTATGGAGGGGGCACTGAAGCTTTCTTT. Protein: CASSYYGGGTEAFF.

This clonotype was detected a few times. The rearrangement joins TRBV19 to TRBJ2-3; possibly TRBD1 for D (6 bases). V shed 4 bases and J shed 0 bases, with 11 bases lying between them. The germline CDR1 and CDR2 sequences are LNHDA and SQIVND (reference sequence). The length of the CDR3 is 15 residues. CDR3 protein: CASSRRTASTDTQYF. Written as DNA, the CDR3 is TGTGCCAGTAGTAGGCGGACAGCTAGCACAGATACGCAGTATTTT.

The rearrangement joins TRBV6-1 to TRBJ1-2, with a tentative D call TRBD1 (5 bases). This CDR3 contains 15 residues. Germline V CDR1 and CDR2: MNHNS, SASEGT. Trimming stripped 9 bases from V and 4 bases from J, with 21 bases between. The CDR3: CASSGGGEGGYGYTF. The CDR3 nucleotides are TGTGCCAGTTCGGGTGGGGGGGAAGGAGGCTATGGCTACACCTTC.

This clonotype turned up a few times. The chain recombines TRBV10-3 with TRBJ2-3, with D perhaps TRBD1 (5 bases). The CDR3 loop spans 15 amino acids. From germline, CDR1 is ENHRY and CDR2 SYGVKD. Trimming left V 3 bases short and J 0 bases short, with 10 bases between. As DNA, the CDR3 is TGTGCCATCAGTGATCGACAGCCCAGCACAGATACGCAGTATTTT. Translated: CAISDRQPSTDTQYF.